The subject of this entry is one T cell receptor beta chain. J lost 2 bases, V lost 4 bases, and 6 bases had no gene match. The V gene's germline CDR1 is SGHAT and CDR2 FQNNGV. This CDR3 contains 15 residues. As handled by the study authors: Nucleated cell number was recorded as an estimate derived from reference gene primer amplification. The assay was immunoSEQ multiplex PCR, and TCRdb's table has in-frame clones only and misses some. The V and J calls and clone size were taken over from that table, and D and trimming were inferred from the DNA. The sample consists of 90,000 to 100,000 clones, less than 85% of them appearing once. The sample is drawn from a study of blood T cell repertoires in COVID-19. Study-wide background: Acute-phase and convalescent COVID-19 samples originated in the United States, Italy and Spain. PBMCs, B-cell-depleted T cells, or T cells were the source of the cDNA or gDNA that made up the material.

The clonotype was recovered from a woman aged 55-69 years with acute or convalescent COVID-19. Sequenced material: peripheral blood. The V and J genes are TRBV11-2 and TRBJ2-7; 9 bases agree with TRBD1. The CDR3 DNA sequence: TGTGCCAGCAGCTATTGGACAGGGGCGGCCTACGAGCAGTACTTC. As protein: CASSYWTGAAYEQYF. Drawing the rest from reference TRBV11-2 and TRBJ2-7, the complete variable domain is EAGVAQSPRYKIIEKRQSVAFWCNPISGHATLYWYQQILGQGPKLLIQFQNNGVVDDSQLPKDRFSAERLKGVDSTLKIQPAKLEDSAVYLCASSYWTGAAYEQYFGPGTRLTVT.